This entry describes one TCR beta chain. Its antigen is currently not known. The input lacks base qualities; no much larger clone sits a single base away. This specimen belongs to a study of OX40 agonist ivuxolimab in advanced cancers. Concerning the study at large: The costimulatory receptor OX40 (CD134) was targeted by ivuxolimab, a fully human IgG2 agonistic monoclonal antibody. Intravenous ivuxolimab was administered to patients every 2 weeks at six dose levels: 0.01, 0.1, 0.3, 1.5, 3 and 10 mg/kg. Of the roughly 54 dose-escalation patients, hepatocellular carcinoma was present in approximately 20, melanoma in roughly 15, renal cell carcinoma in 9 and head and neck cancer in 9. In the dose-escalation cohort, 70% to 90% of patients were male, and the mean age was 60 years with a range of about 23 to 79. Patients were allowed to have had prior anti-PD-1, anti-PD-L1 or anti-CTLA-4 therapy, and 40% of the dose-escalation patients had been treated with checkpoint inhibitors. Partial responses occurred in three dose-escalation patients, of whom one had hepatocellular carcinoma and two had cutaneous melanoma. Peripheral TCRbeta sequencing was intended to test whether TCR sequence diversity was altered and clonal T-cell expansion was caused by ivuxolimab. The paper reports the monotherapy dose-escalation portion (N = 52 patients) of the phase I ivuxolimab trial. Study-level results and caveats: In partial responders in the 0.1-3.0 mg/kg groups, normalized peripheral clonal expansion was found to be among the lowest, especially among CD8+ T cells. The antigen specificity of the clonally expanded peripheral T cells was not determined. After ivuxolimab, more expanded clones were found on average in CD8+ T cells than in CD4+ T cells. Low levels of normalized T-cell clonal expansion were also seen in some nonresponding patients. At doses from 0.1 to 3.0 mg/kg, clonal expansion was seen in both CD4+ and CD8+ blood T cells between baseline and week 6.

The trial excluded patients who had a history of autoimmune disease or who were on systemic immunosuppression. In every dose cohort, peripheral blood was drawn for TCR sequencing at baseline, cycle 4 day 1, and cycle 7 day 1. Samples were obtained from an open-label, multicenter, first-in-human phase I dose-escalation trial of ivuxolimab. Adults with locally advanced or metastatic head and neck squamous cell, hepatocellular, melanoma or renal cell carcinoma were enrolled in the trial. CD4+ and CD8+ T cells were sorted separately from peripheral blood before TCR sequencing. For sequencing of the TCRbeta CDR3 region, genomic DNA was extracted from the sorted cells. TCRbeta CDR3 regions were sequenced using the immunoSEQ Assay. Imported from immuneACCESS, the table was reduced by TCRdb to in-frame sequences with V and J called. These copies leave out some clones; in studies compared against another copy, an unresolved V gene accounts for under half, and the cause of the remainder is not known. This sample lists some 41,000 clones; roughly 91% were detected once. Less than 0.65% of the sample rests with the top ten.

The sample consisted of CD4+ or CD8+ T cells sorted from blood, taken in a trial of the OX40 agonist ivuxolimab. This TCR was recovered from an adult with an advanced solid tumor such as melanoma, head and neck, liver or kidney cancer.

CDR3 reads: CASSVGVRQETQYF. The nucleotide sequence reads as follows: TGTGCCAGCAGCGTAGGGGTTAGGCAAGAGACCCAGTACTTC. The receptor chain draws on TRBV9 and TRBJ2-5; no D gene call is confident. V is clipped by 0 bases and J by 2 bases, and the sequence between their germline boundaries is 8 bases long. Including the terminal cysteine and phenylalanine, the CDR3 comprises 14 residues. Just the 42-base CDR3 DNA is kept, in frame starting at base 1. Looking up the germline V gene yields CDR1 SGDLS and CDR2 YYNGEE.